This T cell receptor (beta chain) is drawn from a study of blood T cell repertoires in COVID-19. Study-wide context: PBMCs, B-cell-depleted T cells, or T cells were the source of the cDNA or gDNA that made up the material.

TCRdb's table, derived via immunoSEQ multiplex PCR, lists solely in-frame clones and lacks some. The data contain roughly 220,000 clones, 75% to 85% of them seen just once; the ten biggest clones take up about 1.5%. Germline values: CDR1 ENHRY, CDR2 SYGVKD. The CDR3 runs 15 residues. V lost 7 bases and J lost 2; bases outside the gene matches: 7. The clonotype originates from a woman in her thirties or forties who had recovered from COVID-19. Material for sequencing was peripheral blood. The rearrangement joins TRBV10-3 to TRBJ2-5; 10 nucleotides agree with TRBD1. The CDR3 loop reads CAINAGQGEQETQYF. CDR3 nucleotide sequence: TGTGCCATCAACGCCGGACAGGGGGAACAAGAGACCCAGTACTTC.